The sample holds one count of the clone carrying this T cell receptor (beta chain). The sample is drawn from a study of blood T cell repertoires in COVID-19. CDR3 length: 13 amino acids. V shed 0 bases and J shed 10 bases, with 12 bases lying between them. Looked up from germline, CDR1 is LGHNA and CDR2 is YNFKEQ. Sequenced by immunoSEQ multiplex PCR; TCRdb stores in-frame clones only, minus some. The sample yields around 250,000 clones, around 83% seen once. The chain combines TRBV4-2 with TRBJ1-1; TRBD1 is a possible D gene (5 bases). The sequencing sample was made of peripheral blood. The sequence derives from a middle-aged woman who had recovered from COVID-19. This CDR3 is CASSQDGGERAFF. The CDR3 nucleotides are TGTGCCAGCAGCCAAGATGGAGGGGAAAGAGCTTTCTTT.